Included here is one TCR beta chain sequence, with context. Antigen unknown. TCR sequencing covered a few patients who responded to pembrolizumab. Between the trimmed V and J ends, which lost 3 bases and 11 bases, there was a span of 10 bases. This CDR3 is 11 amino acids long. CDR1 and CDR2 (germline): MDHEN, SYDVKM. This sample stems from a study of PD-1 blockade in mismatch repair-deficient tumors. Overall study context: Patients had approximately 12 mismatch repair-deficient cancer types, all previously treated and progressing. General observations from the study: After pembrolizumab, tumor-resident clones rose rapidly, then generally contracted before radiologic responses.

Assay used: immunoSEQ multiplex PCR; TCRdb lists only in-frame clones, some missing. Among roughly 130,000 clones listed, 88% were seen once. The sequence came from an adult with mismatch repair-deficient cancer. The genes are TRBV28 and TRBJ1-1, with D unresolved. Sequences were derived from peripheral blood, sampled approximately 69 weeks after starting pembrolizumab. The CDR3 DNA reads as TGTGCCAGCAGTTTGGGTTCAGATGCTTTCTTT. Its protein is CASSLGSDAFF. The whole variable domain, remainder taken from reference TRBV28 and TRBJ1-1, is DVKVTQSSRYLVKRTGEKVFLECVQDMDHENMFWYRQDPGLGLRLIYFSYDVKMKEKGDIPEGYSVSREKKERFSLILESASTNQTSMYLCASSLGSDAFFGQGTRLTVV.